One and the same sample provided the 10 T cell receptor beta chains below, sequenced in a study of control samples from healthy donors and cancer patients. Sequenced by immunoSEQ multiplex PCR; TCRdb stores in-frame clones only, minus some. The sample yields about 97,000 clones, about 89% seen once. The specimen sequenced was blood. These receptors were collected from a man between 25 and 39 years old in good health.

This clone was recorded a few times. The CDR3 DNA is TGTGCCAGCAGTGAGGGGGGAGAGCAGTTCTTC. It specifies CASSEGGEQFF. The chain combines TRBV6-1 with TRBJ2-1; D is possibly TRBD2 (6 bases). Trimming left V 3 bases short and J 10 bases short, with 7 bases between. Germline-derived CDR1 and CDR2 are MNHNS and SASEGT. The CDR3 runs 11 residues.

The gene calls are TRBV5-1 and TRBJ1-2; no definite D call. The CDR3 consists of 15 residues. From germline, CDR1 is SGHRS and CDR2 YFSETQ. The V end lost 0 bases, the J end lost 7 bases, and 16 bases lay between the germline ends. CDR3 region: CASSLAGLEASGYTF. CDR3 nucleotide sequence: TGCGCCAGCAGCTTGGCCGGACTCGAGGCAAGTGGCTACACCTTC.

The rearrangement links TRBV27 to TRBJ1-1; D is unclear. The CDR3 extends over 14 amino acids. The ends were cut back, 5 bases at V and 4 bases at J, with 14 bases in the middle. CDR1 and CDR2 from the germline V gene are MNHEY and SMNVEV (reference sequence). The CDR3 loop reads CASSRIGYSTEAFF. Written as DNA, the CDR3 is TGTGCCAGCAGTCGGATAGGGTATAGCACTGAAGCTTTCTTT.

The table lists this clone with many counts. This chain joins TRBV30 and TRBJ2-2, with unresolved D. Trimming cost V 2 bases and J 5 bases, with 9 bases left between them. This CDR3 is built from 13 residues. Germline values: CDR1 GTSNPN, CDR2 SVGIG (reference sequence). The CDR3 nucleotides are TGTGCCTGGAGTTTGGAGCGTACCGGGGAGCTGTTTTTT. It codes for CAWSLERTGELFF.

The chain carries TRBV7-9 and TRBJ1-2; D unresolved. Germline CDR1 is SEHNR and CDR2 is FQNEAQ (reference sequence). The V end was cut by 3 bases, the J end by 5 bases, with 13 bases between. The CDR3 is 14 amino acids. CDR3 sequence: CASSFQIPLYGYTF. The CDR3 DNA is TGTGCCAGCAGCTTCCAGATACCATTGTATGGCTACACCTTC. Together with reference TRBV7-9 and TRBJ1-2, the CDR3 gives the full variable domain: DTGVSQNPRHKITKRGQNVTFRCDPISEHNRLYWYRQTLGQGPEFLTYFQNEAQLEKSRLLSDRFSAERPKGSFSTLEIQRTEQGDSAMYLCASSFQIPLYGYTFGSGTRLTVV.

The CDR3 DNA is TGCAGCGCGGACAGAGGTAGAACTGAAGCTTTCTTT. Translation: CSADRGRTEAFF. The chain employs TRBV29-1 and TRBJ1-1; the D gene is possibly TRBD1 (6 bases). CDR3 size: 12 residues. The germline V gene has CDR1 SQVTM and CDR2 ANQGSEA. V lost 7 bases to trimming and J lost 5 bases, with 14 bases between them.

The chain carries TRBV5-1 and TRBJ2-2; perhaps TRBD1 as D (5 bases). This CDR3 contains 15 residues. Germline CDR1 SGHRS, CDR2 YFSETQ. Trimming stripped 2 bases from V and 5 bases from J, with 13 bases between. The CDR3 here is CASSFVQGKTGELFF. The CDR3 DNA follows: TGCGCCAGCAGCTTCGTCCAGGGTAAAACCGGGGAGCTGTTTTTT.

CDR3 in DNA: TGTGCCAGCAGTTATAGCGTTTACAATGAGCAGTTCTTC. Translated, it gives CASSYSVYNEQFF. The rearrangement joins TRBV27 to TRBJ2-1, with TRBD2 as a possible D gene (5 bases). V lost 4 bases and J lost 4, with 8 bases in between. Germline-derived CDR1 and CDR2 are MNHEY and SMNVEV (reference sequence). CDR3 length equals 13 residues.

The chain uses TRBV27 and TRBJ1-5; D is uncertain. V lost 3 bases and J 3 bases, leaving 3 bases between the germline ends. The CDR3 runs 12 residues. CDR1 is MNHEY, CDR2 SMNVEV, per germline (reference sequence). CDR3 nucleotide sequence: TGTGCCAGCAGTTTTACCAATCAGCCCCAGCATTTT. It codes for CASSFTNQPQHF.

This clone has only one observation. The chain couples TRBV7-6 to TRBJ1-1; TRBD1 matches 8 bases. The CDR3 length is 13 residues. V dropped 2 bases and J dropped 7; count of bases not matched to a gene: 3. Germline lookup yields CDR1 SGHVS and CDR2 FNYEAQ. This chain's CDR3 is CASSLRDRSEAFF. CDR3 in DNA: TGTGCCAGCAGCTTAAGGGACAGGAGTGAAGCTTTCTTT.